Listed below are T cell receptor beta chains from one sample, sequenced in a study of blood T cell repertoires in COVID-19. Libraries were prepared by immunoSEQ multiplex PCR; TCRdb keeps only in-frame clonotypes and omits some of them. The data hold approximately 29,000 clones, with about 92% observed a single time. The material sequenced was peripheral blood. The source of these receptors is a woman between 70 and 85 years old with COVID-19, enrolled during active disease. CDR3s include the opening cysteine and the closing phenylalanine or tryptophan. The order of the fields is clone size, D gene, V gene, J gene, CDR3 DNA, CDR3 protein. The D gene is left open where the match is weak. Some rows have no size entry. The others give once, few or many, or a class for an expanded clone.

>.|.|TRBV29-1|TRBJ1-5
TGCAGCGTCCTGACAGGTACATTAGACCAGCCCCAGCATTTT
CSVLTGTLDQPQHF
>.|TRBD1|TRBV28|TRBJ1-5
TGTGCCAGCAGCCAAACAGGGGGTGGCCAGCCCCAGCATTTT
CASSQTGGGQPQHF
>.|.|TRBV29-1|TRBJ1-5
TGCAGCGTTGGCGGAGGGAATCAGCCCCAGCATTTT
CSVGGGNQPQHF
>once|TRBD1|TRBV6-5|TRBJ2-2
TGTGCCAGCAGTTTCCGACAGGGGACCGGGGAGCTGTTTTTT
CASSFRQGTGELFF
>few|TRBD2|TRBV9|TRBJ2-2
TGTGCCAGCAGCGTAGGGAGCGGGATGAACACCGGGGAGCTGTTTTTT
CASSVGSGMNTGELFF
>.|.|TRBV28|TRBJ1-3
TGTGCCAGCAGTGAAACAGGGAGCTCTGGAAACACCATATATTTT
CASSETGSSGNTIYF
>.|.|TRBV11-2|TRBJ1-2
TGTGCCAGCAGCTCCGAAGGGAGGAGGCTCTATGGCTACACCTTC
CASSSEGRRLYGYTF
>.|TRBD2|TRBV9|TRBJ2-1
TGTGCCAGCAGCGTGACTAGCGTGGGAAATGAGCAGTTCTTC
CASSVTSVGNEQFF
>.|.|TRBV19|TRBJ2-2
TGTGCCAGTAGAGGGGACTTCTACACCGGGGAGCTGTTTTTT
CASRGDFYTGELFF
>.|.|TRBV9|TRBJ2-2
TGTGCCAGCAGCTTTTCAACGAACACCGGGGAGCTGTTTTTT
CASSFSTNTGELFF
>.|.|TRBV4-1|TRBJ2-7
TGCGCCAGCAGCCAGAATCAGGGTTTGTACGAGCAGTACTTC
CASSQNQGLYEQYF
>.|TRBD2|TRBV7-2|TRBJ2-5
TGTGCCAGCAGCTTAGCTAGCGGGAGATTTGGAGAGACCCAGTACTTC
CASSLASGRFGETQYF
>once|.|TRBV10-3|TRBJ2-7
TGTGCCATCAGTGAGTCCGGGATGGTCAGGACGACCTACGAGCAGTACTTC
CAISESGMVRTTYEQYF
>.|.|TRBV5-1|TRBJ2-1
TGCGCCAGCAGCTTGGCAGGGTGGGGTGACAATGAGCAGTTCTTC
CASSLAGWGDNEQFF
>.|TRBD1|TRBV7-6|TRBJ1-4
TGTGCCAGCAGCCTAGGCCCACAACAGGGGGGTAATGAAAAACTGTTTTTT
CASSLGPQQGGNEKLFF
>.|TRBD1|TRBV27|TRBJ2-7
TGTGCCAGCAGGACGACAGGGCGGATCTACGAGCAGTACTTC
CASRTTGRIYEQYF
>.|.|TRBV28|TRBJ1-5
TGTGCCAGCAGGTCCGGACAGATTAATCAGCCCCAGCATTTT
CASRSGQINQPQHF
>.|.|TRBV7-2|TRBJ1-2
TGTGCCAGCAGCTTGCCAGGGTTATACTATGGCTACACCTTC
CASSLPGLYYGYTF
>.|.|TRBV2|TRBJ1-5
TGTGCCAGCAGTCTGGATGAGCTACTCGGACTGCCCCAGCATTTT
CASSLDELLGLPQHF
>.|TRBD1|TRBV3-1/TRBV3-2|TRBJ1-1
TGTGCCAGCAGCCAACCCGGACAGGGCTTCCCTGAAGCTTTCTTT
CASSQPGQGFPEAFF
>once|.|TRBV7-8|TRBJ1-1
TGTGCCAGCAGCCGGCTACAGGTTACGGCTGAAGCTTTCTTT
CASSRLQVTAEAFF
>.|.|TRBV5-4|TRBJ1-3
TGTGCCAGCAGCGCCACCGGGACACAATCTGGAAACACCATATATTTT
CASSATGTQSGNTIYF
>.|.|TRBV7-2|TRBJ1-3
TGTGCCAGCAGCTCCCGGGGAGGAGTTGGGGAGGGAAACACCATATATTTT
CASSSRGGVGEGNTIYF
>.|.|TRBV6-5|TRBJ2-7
TGTGCCAGCAGTTACAGCTACAGGTCGTACGAGCAGTACTTC
CASSYSYRSYEQYF
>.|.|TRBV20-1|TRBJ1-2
TGCAGTGCTAGAGATCGGGTTGGCTACACCTTC
CSARDRVGYTF
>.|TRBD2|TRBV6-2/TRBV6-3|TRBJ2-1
TGTGCCAGCAGTTACCTAGGCGGGGCTAGCGGGACGGGTGAGCAGTTCTTC
CASSYLGGASGTGEQFF
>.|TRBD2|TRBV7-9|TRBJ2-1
TGTGCCAGCAGCTCCTCGGGACTAGCGGGAGTCCGTGAGCAGTTCTTC
CASSSSGLAGVREQFF
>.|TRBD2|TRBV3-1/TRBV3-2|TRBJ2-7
TGTGCCAGCAGCCGACTAGCGGGAGGGCCTGGAGAGCAGTACTTC
CASSRLAGGPGEQYF
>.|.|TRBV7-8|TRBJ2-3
TGTGCCAGCAGCTCGGTAGATACGCAGTATTTT
CASSSVDTQYF
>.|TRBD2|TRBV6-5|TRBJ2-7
TGTGCCAGCAGCCCGGGACTAGCGGGAGTGTACGAGCAGTACTTC
CASSPGLAGVYEQYF
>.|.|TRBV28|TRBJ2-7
TGTGCCAGCCAGACAGCCCCCTACGAGCAGTACTTC
CASQTAPYEQYF
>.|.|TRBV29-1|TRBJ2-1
TGCAGCGTTGGGCTAGGGGGGGTTGAGCAGTTCTTC
CSVGLGGVEQFF
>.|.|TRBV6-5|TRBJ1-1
TGTGCCAGCAGTTACTGGGGAATTGTGGGGCATGAAGCTTTCTTT
CASSYWGIVGHEAFF
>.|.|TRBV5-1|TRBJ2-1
TGCGCCAGCACTCCCGATAGCGGCAATGAGCAGTTCTTC
CASTPDSGNEQFF
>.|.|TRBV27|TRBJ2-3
TGTGCCAGCAGCCGGGCTAGCGGCACAGATACGCAGTATTTT
CASSRASGTDTQYF
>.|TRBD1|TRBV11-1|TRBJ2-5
TGTGCCAGCAGCGCGGACAGGTCTTCGTGGGAGACCCAGTACTTC
CASSADRSSWETQYF
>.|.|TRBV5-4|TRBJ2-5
TGTGCCAGCAGCTCAGGGCTGGGTATAGAGACCCAGTACTTC
CASSSGLGIETQYF